This T cell receptor (beta chain) stems from a study of blood T cell repertoires in COVID-19. The wider study: Some COVID-19 samples were acute and others convalescent; all came from the United States, Italy and Spain.

The sample holds one count of this clone. Original processing methods: Amplified reference gene primers provided the basis for estimating nucleated cell counts. Clones were sequenced by immunoSEQ multiplex PCR, and TCRdb holds only the in-frame ones, with some missing. That table is the source of V, J and clone size, and D and trimming were worked out from the DNA. The profile shows some 200,000 clones, nearly 90% of them singletons. V dropped 4 bases and J dropped 3; count of bases not matched to a gene: 4. CDR3 length: 13 amino acids. CDR1 and CDR2 (germline): SQVTM, ANQGSEA. The V call is TRBV29-1, the J call TRBJ2-7; 9 positions agree with TRBD1. Sample: peripheral blood. This receptor was identified in a man aged 60 to 69 with active or convalescent COVID-19. CDR3 loop: CSVVETGGYEQYF. CDR3 DNA sequence: TGCAGCGTTGTCGAGACAGGGGGCTACGAGCAGTACTTC.